This T cell receptor beta chain appears in the sequencing data of a study of identical twins. This CDR3 has 16 residues. Trimming left V 10 bases short and J 0 bases short, with 16 bases between. Germline CDR1 and CDR2: ENHRY and SYGVKD. Healthy Caucasians provided all donations. TCRdb ran MiXCR on the 5' RACE reads and lists one entry per CDR3 protein. The data show 420,000 or so distinct CDR3 sequences, with about 18% seen just once and 12% held by the top ten. The table lists this clonotype with a few counts. This receptor was taken from a man between 50 and 59 years old in good health. The chain couples TRBV10-3 to TRBJ2-6, with D unclear. The sequenced material came from naive T cells sorted from blood. CDR3 protein: CATFQDGFSGANVLTF. DNA of the CDR3: TGTGCCACCTTCCAGGACGGATTCTCTGGGGCCAACGTCCTGACTTTC.